The 10 T cell receptor beta chains given below trace back to one sample, sequenced in a study of spatial heterogeneity in lung cancer. TCRdb reanalysed the 5' RACE reads using MiXCR and keeps one entry per CDR3 protein. The sample holds about 80,000 distinct CDR3 sequences, 8% seen once. Time point reported: sample taken at primary tumor resection. Source: PBMCs, taken at surgery. The receptors derive from a male donor with early-stage non-small cell lung cancer.

In this sample, this clonotype turned up many times. This chain joins TRBV3-1 and TRBJ1-1; D unresolved. CDR3 length: 14 amino acids. V dropped 1 base and J dropped 4 bases, with 10 bases sitting between them. Germline loops: CDR1 LGHDT, CDR2 YNNKEL (reference sequence). Here the CDR3 DNA reads TGTGCCAGCAGCCAAGCCGGTGGTTCCACTGAAGCTTTCTTT. Protein sequence: CASSQAGGSTEAFF. Based on the CDR3 plus reference TRBV3-1 and TRBJ1-1, the full variable domain is DTAVSQTPKYLVTQMGNDKSIKCEQNLGHDTMYWYKQDSKKFLKIMFSYNNKELIINETVPNRFSPKSPDKAHLNLHINSLELGDSAVYFCASSQAGGSTEAFFGQGTRLTVV.

This clonotype was seen at least ten times. J is TRBJ1-1 and V is TRBV6-2 or TRBV6-3; tentative D call: TRBD1 (6 bases). V gave up 2 bases and J gave up 4 bases, with 20 bases separating them. Per germline, CDR1 MNHEY and CDR2 SVGEGT. The CDR3 is 17 residues long. The CDR3 DNA reads TGTGCCAGCAGTTACGTTTGGGGGGCTACCCGGGGCACTGAAGCTTTCTTT. Its translation: CASSYVWGATRGTEAFF.

The table lists this clonotype with many counts. The rearrangement uses TRBV29-1 and TRBJ2-7, with a tentative D call TRBD1 (6 bases). V gave up 4 bases and J gave up 7 bases, with 11 bases separating them. The V gene's germline CDR1 is SQVTM and CDR2 ANQGSEA. The CDR3 runs to 11 residues. CDR3 protein: CSVGGLGEQYF. CDR3 nucleotide sequence: TGCAGCGTTGGGGGGCTCGGGGAGCAGTACTTC.

The chain has TRBV29-1 and TRBJ2-7, with D perhaps matching TRBD1 (5 bases). Deletions cut 6 bases from V and 4 bases from J, with 10 bases between. The CDR3 loop spans 11 amino acids. CDR1 and CDR2 from the germline V gene are SQVTM and ANQGSEA. CDR3 region: CSVRQIYEQYF. In DNA form, the CDR3 reads TGCAGCGTGAGACAGATTTACGAGCAGTACTTC.

At least ten counts were recorded for this clonotype. This chain links TRBV24-1 with TRBJ2-7; D is unclear. Germline assignment: CDR1 KGHDR and CDR2 SFDVKD. V was clipped by 2 bases and J by 0 bases, with 7 bases between them. This CDR3 has 14 residues. DNA of the CDR3: TGTGCCACCAGTGATTCTCGGCCCTCCTACGAGCAGTACTTC. Amino acids: CATSDSRPSYEQYF.

The rearrangement uses TRBV2 and TRBJ1-2; no firm D call. The length of the CDR3 is 13 residues. The V gene lost 1 base and the J gene lost 3 bases, with 6 bases spanning the gap. CDR1 is SNHLY and CDR2 is FYNNEI in the germline V gene. The chain's CDR3 is CASSEESYYGYTF. CDR3 sequence (DNA): TGTGCCAGCAGTGAAGAGAGTTACTATGGCTACACCTTC. Using reference TRBV2 and TRBJ1-2 for the parts outside the CDR3, the full variable domain is EPEVTQTPSHQVTQMGQEVILRCVPISNHLYFYWYRQILGQKVEFLVSFYNNEISEKSEIFDDQFSVERPDGSNFTLKIRSTKLEDSAMYFCASSEESYYGYTFGSGTRLTVV.

This chain links TRBV4-2 with TRBJ2-1; a weak D match, TRBD2 (6 bases). Trimming cost V 4 bases and J 0 bases, with 10 bases left between them. Germline values: CDR1 LGHNA, CDR2 YNFKEQ. This CDR3 region has 15 residues. CDR3 coding DNA: TGTGCCAGCAGCCCAGGACTATACTCCTACAATGAGCAGTTCTTC. As protein: CASSPGLYSYNEQFF.

This clonotype was recorded many times. CDR3 nucleotide sequence: TGCGCCAGCAGCCGAGGCGCGACTGAAGCTTTCTTT. Translating it yields CASSRGATEAFF. The chain combines TRBV5-1 with TRBJ1-1; D is uncertain. The germline V gene has CDR1 SGHRS and CDR2 YFSETQ. With 4 bases removed from V and 5 bases from J, the gap between germline ends came to 9 bases. This CDR3 is 12 amino acids long.

V usage is TRBV11-1 and J usage is TRBJ2-1, with TRBD2 matching 8 bases. Trimming took 1 base from V and 0 from J; bases not matched to a gene: 2. The CDR3 loop spans 16 amino acids. CDR1 is SGHAT, CDR2 FQDESV, per germline (reference sequence). The CDR3 reads CASSLVGLGSYNEQFF. The CDR3 DNA is TGTGCCAGCAGCTTAGTGGGACTAGGCTCCTACAATGAGCAGTTCTTC.

This clonotype has a count of ten or more. CDR3 in amino acids: CSVEGRATLSLNTEAFF. In nucleotides, the CDR3 is TGCAGCGTTGAAGGGCGTGCAACCTTATCCCTGAACACTGAAGCTTTCTTT. The chain has TRBV29-1 and TRBJ1-1; no reliable D call. CDR1 is SQVTM, CDR2 ANQGSEA, per germline. V gave up 1 base and J gave up 0 bases, with 18 bases separating them. This CDR3 contains 17 residues.